This T cell receptor (beta chain) is from a study of molecular identifiers for immune sequencing clone quantification. Bulk TCR libraries were made with methods that had been previously described and with listed TCR primers. TCRdb re-analysed the PCR reads in MiXCR, keeping a single row per CDR3 protein. The table has about 630,000 distinct CDR3 sequences, approximately 24% seen once; the top ten hold 0.7% to 0.95%. This clonotype was seen at least ten times. Its specificity is unknown. Study conclusions and caveats: Identical TCR molecules that share a barcode could lead to an underestimation of highly expanded clone sizes.

This CDR3 spans 14 amino acids. Germline CDR1 SGHRS, CDR2 YFSETQ. Trimming stripped 3 bases from V and 1 base from J, with 11 bases between. The chain joins TRBV5-1 to TRBJ2-7; possibly TRBD2 for D (5 bases). The source of this sequence is a human donor in good health. Some libraries in this study had Jurkat cell RNA spiked in. The sample taken for sequencing was naive CD8+ T cells from blood, with Jurkat cell RNA spiked in. Subset denoted: FACS-sorted CD8+CD4-CCR7+CD45RA+ naive T cells. The CDR3 bases are TGCGCCAGCAGCTCCTACAGCGGTTCCTACGAGCAGTACTTC. Its protein is CASSSYSGSYEQYF.